The clone carrying this TCR beta chain has only a few counts. Antigen specificity is unknown. This sample is part of a study of shared clonotypes between healthy human individuals. Study-level points and caveats: Naive CD4 clonotypes were shared across a few donors at roughly 5.3%.

At the deep level, the assay was run. The protocol was immunoSEQ multiplex PCR, while the TCRdb copy is restricted to in-frame clones and leaves out a portion. Here the sample spans fewer than 3 million clones, roughly 90% being singletons. Trimming took off 5 bases at V and 9 bases at J, with 13 bases between the two ends. This CDR3 spans 12 amino acids. CDR1 and CDR2 (germline): ENHRY, SYGVKD. J is TRBJ1-1 and V is TRBV10-3; unclear D gene. The receptor was isolated from a man younger than 35 in good health. Some clones in this sample may be carry-over from other donors' samples. The source material was naive CD4+ T cells from PBMCs. The subset: CD45RA+ positively selected. CDR3 coding DNA: TGTGCCATCAGTCCAGCCGGGCCCCAAGCTTTCTTT. Translating it yields CAISPAGPQAFF.